Included here is one T cell receptor beta chain sequence, with context. Its antigen is unknown. The data were obtained in a study of T cells in narcolepsy. General study findings and limits: Some memory CD4+ repertoires had no autoreactive clone sequences. Blood of same and different patients, but not healthy controls, reportedly held recurring autoreactive clonotypes. Comparing one patient's CSF and blood CD4+ clonotypes highlighted HCRT- and TRIB2-specific autoreactive clonotypes.

After removal of 4 bases from V and 6 bases from J, the junction contained 14 bases not matched to a gene. The CDR3 spans 17 residues. The V gene's germline CDR1 is SGHRS and CDR2 YFSETQ. Clones were read by immunoSEQ multiplex PCR, and TCRdb kept only the in-frame ones, dropping some. The sample lists tens of thousands of clones; around 87% were seen once. V is TRBV5-1 and J is TRBJ2-2, with 8 bases identical to TRBD2. The receptor comes from a human donor with narcolepsy. Specimen: CD45RA- memory CD4+ T cells from PBMCs. The DNA for the CDR3 is TGCGCCAGCAGCCATCGGACTAGCCGGAATCTGCCCGGGGAGCTGTTTTTT. Translated: CASSHRTSRNLPGELFF.